This T cell receptor (beta chain) was documented in a study of shared clonotypes between healthy human individuals. Generated by immunoSEQ multiplex PCR, the TCRdb table keeps only in-frame clones and is missing some. This sample yields millions of clones, of which approximately 94% are seen a single time; around 0.15% belongs to the top ten. This CDR3 is built from 14 residues. Trimming removed 9 bases at V and 1 base at J, with 16 bases between. Germline loops: CDR1 SGHRS, CDR2 YFSETQ. The TCR comes from a man between 18 and 35 years old in good health. The gene calls are TRBV5-1 and TRBJ1-1; D possibly corresponds to TRBD1 (6 bases). Sequencing used naive CD4+ T cells sorted from blood. The subset denotes: CD45RA+ positively selected. This chain's CDR3 is CATTSGAPNTEAFF. In DNA form, the CDR3 reads TGCGCCACCACCTCGGGGGCCCCGAACACTGAAGCTTTCTTT.